Listed below are T cell receptor beta chains from one sample, sequenced in a study of blood T cell repertoires in COVID-19. The protocol was immunoSEQ multiplex PCR, while the TCRdb copy is restricted to in-frame clones and leaves out a portion. The table includes 70,000 or so clones, over 85% detected once. The sample consisted of peripheral blood. The origin of the receptors is a human donor in a cohort sampled during active COVID-19. CDR3s include the opening cysteine and the closing phenylalanine or tryptophan.

CDR3: CASSEASGLSTDTQYF
length: 16
J: TRBJ2-3
V: TRBV2

CDR3: CSVEGTGTTNEKLFF
length: 15
J: TRBJ1-4
V: TRBV29-1

CDR3: CATSRDPGQGAGYTF
length: 15
J: TRBJ1-2
V: TRBV15

CDR3: CASSRLPPGQGADSPLHF
length: 18
J: TRBJ1-6
V: TRBV6-6

CDR3: CASSPPARGLAQYF
length: 14
J: TRBJ2-7
V: TRBV3-1/TRBV3-2

CDR3: CASSLIEGGSPLHF
length: 14
J: TRBJ1-6
V: TRBV6-6

CDR3: CATSEPGLVDNEQFF
length: 15
J: TRBJ2-1
V: TRBV24-1

CDR3: CASSMGLAGNEQYF
length: 14
J: TRBJ2-7
V: TRBV19

CDR3: CASSLDGWTSVYYEQYF
length: 17
J: TRBJ2-7
V: TRBV11-2

CDR3: CASSEPDRDTGELFF
length: 15
J: TRBJ2-2
V: TRBV25-1

CDR3: CASSYDRGPGNTIYF
length: 15
J: TRBJ1-3
V: TRBV6-6

CDR3: CASSFSELSAQYF
length: 13
J: TRBJ2-3
V: TRBV7-3

CDR3: CASSWTSDYEQYF
length: 13
J: TRBJ2-7
V: TRBV5-1

CDR3: CASSIEQGGTEAFF
length: 14
J: TRBJ1-1
V: TRBV19

CDR3: CASSGQASNQPQHF
length: 14
J: TRBJ1-5
V: TRBV19

CDR3: CASSFAGSGNEQFF
length: 14
J: TRBJ2-1
V: TRBV27

CDR3: CASSHVGTGNNEKLFF
length: 16
J: TRBJ1-4
V: TRBV5-4

CDR3: CASSSPFLNTGELFF
length: 15
J: TRBJ2-2
V: TRBV7-9

CDR3: CASSLRGVGSYEQYF
length: 15
J: TRBJ2-7
V: TRBV5-8

CDR3: CASSPRTGGITEAFF
length: 15
J: TRBJ1-1
V: TRBV5-1